This T cell receptor beta chain stems from a study of blood T cell repertoires in COVID-19. Overall study: In each case, the material was cDNA or gDNA derived from T cells, B-cell-depleted T cells, or PBMCs.

Clones were sequenced by immunoSEQ multiplex PCR, and TCRdb holds only the in-frame ones, with some missing. The table shows 150,000 to 200,000 clones, with approximately 78% occurring only once. The length of the CDR3 is 14 residues. Germline values: CDR1 SNHLY, CDR2 FYNNEI. The germline V and J ends were trimmed by 6 bases and 2 bases, with 13 bases remaining between them. The sequence was collected from a woman older than 75 with COVID-19, enrolled during active disease. The rearrangement joins TRBV2 to TRBJ1-1; tentative D call: TRBD1 (5 bases). The sample comprised peripheral blood. CDR3 in amino acids: CASRGEGVNTEAFF. CDR3 nucleotides: TGTGCCAGCAGGGGTGAAGGGGTTAACACTGAAGCTTTCTTT.